Below, one T cell receptor beta chain is given with its context. The data were obtained in a study of blood T cell repertoires in COVID-19. Study-level information: From T cells, B-cell-depleted T cells, or PBMCs came the material, which was cDNA or gDNA.

This CDR3 spans 16 amino acids. Trimming shortened V by 4 bases and J by 2 bases, and 17 bases separated the two germline ends. In germline, CDR1 is SGDLS, CDR2 YYNGEE. How the authors handled the data: Reference gene primer amplification yielded estimated nucleated cell counts. The assay was immunoSEQ multiplex PCR, and TCRdb's table has in-frame clones only and misses some. V and J calls and clone size come straight from that table; D and trimming were deduced from the DNA. The repertoire includes fewer than 250,000 clones, approximately 90% of them detected once, and approximately 1.8% sits in the top ten.

This chain links TRBV9 with TRBJ2-3; D is perhaps TRBD2 (5 bases). The material sequenced was peripheral blood. This TCR came from a man between 65 and 85 years old with acute or convalescent COVID-19. CDR3 DNA sequence: TGTGCCAGCAGCCCCCTTACGGGCGGACTCACAGATACGCAGTATTTT. As protein: CASSPLTGGLTDTQYF.